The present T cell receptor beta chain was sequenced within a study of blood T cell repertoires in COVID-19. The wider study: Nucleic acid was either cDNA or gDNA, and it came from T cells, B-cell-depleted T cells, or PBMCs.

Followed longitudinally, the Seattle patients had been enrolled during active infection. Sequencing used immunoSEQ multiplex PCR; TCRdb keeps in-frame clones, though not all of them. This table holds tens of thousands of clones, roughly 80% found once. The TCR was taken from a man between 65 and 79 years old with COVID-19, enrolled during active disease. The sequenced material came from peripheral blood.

CDR3 sequence (DNA): TGTGCCAGTAGTATAGGGAGCACACTGAACACTGAAGCTTTCTTT. Its protein product is CASSIGSTLNTEAFF. The chain combines TRBV19 with TRBJ1-1; D is unclear. In germline, CDR1 is LNHDA, CDR2 SQIVND (reference sequence). Trimming pared 1 base from V and 0 bases from J, leaving 9 bases between. This CDR3 comprises 15 residues. The variable domain in full, with the rest retrieved from reference TRBV19 and TRBJ1-1, is DGGITQSPKYLFRKEGQNVTLSCEQNLNHDAMYWYRQDPGQGLRLIYYSQIVNDFQKGDIAEGYSVSREKKESFPLTVTSAQKNPTAFYLCASSIGSTLNTEAFFGQGTRLTVV.